This TCR beta chain derives from a study of blood T cell repertoires in COVID-19. At the level of the study: The cDNA or gDNA used as material had been derived from T cells, B-cell-depleted T cells, or PBMCs.

The protocol was immunoSEQ multiplex PCR, while the TCRdb copy is restricted to in-frame clones and leaves out a portion. The sample gives 250,000 or so clones, about nine tenths of which show up once; approximately 2.5% is in the top ten. V dropped 5 bases and J dropped 4 bases, with 9 bases sitting between them. The CDR3 has 13 amino acids. This chain uses TRBV12-3 or TRBV12-4 with TRBJ2-1; possibly TRBD1 for D (5 bases). This receptor was taken from a man younger than 40 with COVID-19, enrolled during active disease. Sample: peripheral blood. CDR3 residues: CASSPRQYNEQFF. The CDR3 DNA reads TGTGCCAGCAGTCCACGACAGTACAATGAGCAGTTCTTC.